This TCR beta chain appears in the sequencing data of a study of CD8+CD57+ T cells in acquired aplastic anemia. Study in general: When averaged, DNA from sorted CD4+ and CD8+ cells came to about 3 ug. Findings and limits, study-wide: There were some 30 CD8+ CDR3 sequences that occurred in both patients and controls.

Genomic DNA was employed as the template in profiling TCR beta VDJ and CDR3. Via MiXCR, TCRdb re-called the reads, giving one row per CDR3 protein. Of 400,000 to 450,000 distinct CDR3 sequences listed, just under 70% are singletons. Remarks on this clonotype: Its specificity is not known.

The clonotype was recovered from a human donor in good health, serving as a control. What was sequenced was sorted CD4+, CD8+, or CD8+CD57+ T cells (not recorded which) from PBMCs.

The CDR3 sequence: CASSQAPSRGSHSYEQYF. The CDR3 nucleotides are TGTGCCAGCAGCCAAGCTCCCTCCCGAGGCAGCCACTCCTACGAGCAGTACTTC. The genes are TRBV7-8 and TRBJ2-7; no definite D call. CDR1 is SGHVS and CDR2 is FQNEAQ in the germline V gene. The CDR3 is 18 residues long. V shed 5 bases and J shed 0 bases, with 23 bases lying between them. The whole variable domain, filled in from reference TRBV7-8 and TRBJ2-7, reads GAGVSQSPRYKVAKRGQDVALRCDPISGHVSLFWYQQALGQGPEFLTYFQNEAQLDKSGLPSDRFFAERPEGSVSTLKIQRTQQEDSAVYLCASSQAPSRGSHSYEQYFGPGTRLTVT.